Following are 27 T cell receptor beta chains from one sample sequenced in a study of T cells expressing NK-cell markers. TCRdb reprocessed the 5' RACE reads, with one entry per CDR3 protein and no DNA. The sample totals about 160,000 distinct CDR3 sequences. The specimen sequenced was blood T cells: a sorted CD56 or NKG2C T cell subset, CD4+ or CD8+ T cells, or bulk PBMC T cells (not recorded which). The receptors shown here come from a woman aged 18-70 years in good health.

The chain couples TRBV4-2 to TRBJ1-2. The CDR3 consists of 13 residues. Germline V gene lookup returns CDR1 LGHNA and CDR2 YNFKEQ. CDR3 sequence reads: CASSQELGYGYTF.

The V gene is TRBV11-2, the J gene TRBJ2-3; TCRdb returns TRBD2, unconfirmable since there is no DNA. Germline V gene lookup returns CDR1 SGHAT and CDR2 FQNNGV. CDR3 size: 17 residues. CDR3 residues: CASSLGGLAGFGDTQYF.

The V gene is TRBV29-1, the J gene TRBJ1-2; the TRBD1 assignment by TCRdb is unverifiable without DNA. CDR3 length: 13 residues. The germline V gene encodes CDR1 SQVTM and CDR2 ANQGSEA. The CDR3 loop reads CSVEGTGQRGYTF. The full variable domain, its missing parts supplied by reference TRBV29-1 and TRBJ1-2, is SAVISQKPSRDICQRGTSLTIQCQVDSQVTMMFWYRQQPGQSLTLIATANQGSEATYESGFVIDKFPISRPNLTFSTLTVSNMSPEDSSIYLCSVEGTGQRGYTFGSGTRLTVV.

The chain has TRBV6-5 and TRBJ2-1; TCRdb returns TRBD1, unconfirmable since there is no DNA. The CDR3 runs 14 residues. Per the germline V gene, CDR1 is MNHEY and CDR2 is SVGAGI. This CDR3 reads CASSFDRVSNEQFF.

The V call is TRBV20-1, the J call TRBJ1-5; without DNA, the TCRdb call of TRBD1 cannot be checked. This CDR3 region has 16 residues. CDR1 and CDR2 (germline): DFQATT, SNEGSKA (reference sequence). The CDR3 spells CSARDTGTGDGEPQHF.

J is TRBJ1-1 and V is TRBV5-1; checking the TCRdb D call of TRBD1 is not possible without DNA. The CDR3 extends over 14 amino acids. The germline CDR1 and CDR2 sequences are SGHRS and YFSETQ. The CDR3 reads CASSLFGAGQGAFF.

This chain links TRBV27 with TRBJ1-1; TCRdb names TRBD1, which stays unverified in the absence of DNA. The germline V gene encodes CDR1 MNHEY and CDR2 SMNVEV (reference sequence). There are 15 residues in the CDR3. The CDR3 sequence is CASSTQPRGQGEAFF.

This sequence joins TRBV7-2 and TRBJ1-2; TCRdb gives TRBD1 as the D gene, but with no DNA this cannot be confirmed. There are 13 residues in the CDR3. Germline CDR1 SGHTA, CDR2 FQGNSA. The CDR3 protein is CASIPGSSGGYTF.

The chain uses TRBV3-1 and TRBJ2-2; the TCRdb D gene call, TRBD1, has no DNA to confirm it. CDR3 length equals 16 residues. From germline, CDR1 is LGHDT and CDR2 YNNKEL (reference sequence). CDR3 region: CASSLGAGSNTGELFF.

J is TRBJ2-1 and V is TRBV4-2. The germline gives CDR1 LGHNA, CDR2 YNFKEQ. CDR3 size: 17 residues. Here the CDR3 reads CASSQEGSTSSYNEQFF.

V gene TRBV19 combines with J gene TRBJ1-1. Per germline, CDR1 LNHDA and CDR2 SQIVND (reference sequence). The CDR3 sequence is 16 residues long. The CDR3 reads CASGAIRAPEYTEAFF.

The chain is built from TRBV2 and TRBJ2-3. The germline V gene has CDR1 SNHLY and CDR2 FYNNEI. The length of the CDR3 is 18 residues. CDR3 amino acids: CASSEALTTSGRTDTQYF.

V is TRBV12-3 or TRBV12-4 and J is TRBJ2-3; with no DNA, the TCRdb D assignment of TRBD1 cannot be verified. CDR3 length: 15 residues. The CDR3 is CASSLRQGPPDTQYF.

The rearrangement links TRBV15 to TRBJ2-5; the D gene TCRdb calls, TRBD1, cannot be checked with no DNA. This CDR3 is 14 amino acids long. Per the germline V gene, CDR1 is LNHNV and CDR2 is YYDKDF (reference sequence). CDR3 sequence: CATSRPLFGETQYF.

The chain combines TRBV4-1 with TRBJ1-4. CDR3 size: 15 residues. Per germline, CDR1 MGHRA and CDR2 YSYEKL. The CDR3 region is CASSLVRRTNEKLFF.

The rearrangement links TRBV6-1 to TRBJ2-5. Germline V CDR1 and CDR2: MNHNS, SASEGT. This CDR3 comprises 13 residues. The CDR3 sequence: CASSTVWRETQYF.

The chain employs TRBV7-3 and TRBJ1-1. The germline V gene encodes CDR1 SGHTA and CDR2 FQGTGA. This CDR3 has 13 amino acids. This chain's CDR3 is CASSLQPSFEAFF.

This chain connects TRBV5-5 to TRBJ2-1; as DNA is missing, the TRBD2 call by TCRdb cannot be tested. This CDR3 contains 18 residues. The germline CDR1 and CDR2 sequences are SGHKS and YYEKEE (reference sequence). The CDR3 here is CASSLSYVAGKTYNEQFF.

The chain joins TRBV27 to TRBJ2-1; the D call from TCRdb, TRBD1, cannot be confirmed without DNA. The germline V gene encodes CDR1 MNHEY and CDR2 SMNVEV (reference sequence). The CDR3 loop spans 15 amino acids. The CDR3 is CASSPNRDRYNEQFF.

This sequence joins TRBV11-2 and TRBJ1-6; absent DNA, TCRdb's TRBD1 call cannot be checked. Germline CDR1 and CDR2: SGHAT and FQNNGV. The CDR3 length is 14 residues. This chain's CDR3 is CASRKGADNSPLHF.

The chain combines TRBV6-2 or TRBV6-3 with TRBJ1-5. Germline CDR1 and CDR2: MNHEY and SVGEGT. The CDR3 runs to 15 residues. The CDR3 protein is CASSYSDKPNQPQHF.

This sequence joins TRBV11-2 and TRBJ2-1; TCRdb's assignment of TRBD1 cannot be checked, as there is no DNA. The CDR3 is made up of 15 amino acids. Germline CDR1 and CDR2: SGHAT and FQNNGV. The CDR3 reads CASSLGTGSYNEQFF. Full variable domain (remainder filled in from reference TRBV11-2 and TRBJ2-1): EAGVAQSPRYKIIEKRQSVAFWCNPISGHATLYWYQQILGQGPKLLIQFQNNGVVDDSQLPKDRFSAERLKGVDSTLKIQPAKLEDSAVYLCASSLGTGSYNEQFFGPGTRLTVL.

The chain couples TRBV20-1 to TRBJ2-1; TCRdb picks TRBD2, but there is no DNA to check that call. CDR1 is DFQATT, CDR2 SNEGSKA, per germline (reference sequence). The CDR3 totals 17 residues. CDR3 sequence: CSARDRRLGSEGNEQFF.

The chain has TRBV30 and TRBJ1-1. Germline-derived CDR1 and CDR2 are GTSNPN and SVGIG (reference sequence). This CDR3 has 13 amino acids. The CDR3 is CAWDRVVGTEAFF. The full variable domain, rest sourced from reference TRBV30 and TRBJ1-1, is SQTIHQWPATLVQPVGSPLSLECTVEGTSNPNLYWYRQAAGRGLQLLFYSVGIGQISSEVPQNLSASRPQDRQFILSSKKLLLSDSGFYLCAWDRVVGTEAFFGQGTRLTVV.

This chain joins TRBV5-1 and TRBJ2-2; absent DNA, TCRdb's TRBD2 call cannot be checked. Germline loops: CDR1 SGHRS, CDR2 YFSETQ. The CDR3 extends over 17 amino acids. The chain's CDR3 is CASSLAGTSENTGELFF.

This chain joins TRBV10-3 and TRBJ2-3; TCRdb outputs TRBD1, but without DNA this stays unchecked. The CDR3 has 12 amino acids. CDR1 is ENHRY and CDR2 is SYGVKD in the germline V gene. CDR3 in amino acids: CAIRQGSDTQYF.

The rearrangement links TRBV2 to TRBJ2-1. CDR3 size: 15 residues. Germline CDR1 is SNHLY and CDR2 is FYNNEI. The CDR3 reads CASSEGWGLYNEQFF.